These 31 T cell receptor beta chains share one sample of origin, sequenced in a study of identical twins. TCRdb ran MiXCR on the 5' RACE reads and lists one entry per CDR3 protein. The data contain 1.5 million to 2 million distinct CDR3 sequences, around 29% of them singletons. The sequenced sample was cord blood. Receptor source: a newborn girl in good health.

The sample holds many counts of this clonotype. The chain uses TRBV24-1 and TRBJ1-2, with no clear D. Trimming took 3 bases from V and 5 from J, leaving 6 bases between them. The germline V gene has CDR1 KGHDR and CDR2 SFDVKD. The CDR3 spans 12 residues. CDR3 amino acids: CATSDVRYGYTF. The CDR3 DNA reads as TGTGCCACCAGTGATGTGAGATATGGCTACACCTTC.

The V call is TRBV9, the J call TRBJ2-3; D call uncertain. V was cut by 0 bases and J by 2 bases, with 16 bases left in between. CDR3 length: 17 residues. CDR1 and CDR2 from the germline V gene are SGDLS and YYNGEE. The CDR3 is CASSVGVGKRITDTQYF. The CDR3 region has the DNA TGTGCCAGCAGCGTAGGAGTCGGCAAACGAATCACAGATACGCAGTATTTT.

CDR3 in amino acids: CASSPPFTGNTEAFF. CDR3 bases: TGTGCCAGCTCACCACCGTTTACAGGGAACACTGAAGCTTTCTTT. V is TRBV18 and J is TRBJ1-1; D perhaps matches TRBD1 (5 bases). The CDR3 has 15 residues. V was shortened by 0 bases and J by 1 base, with 9 bases between the two germline ends. CDR1 KGHSH and CDR2 LQKENI come from the germline V gene.

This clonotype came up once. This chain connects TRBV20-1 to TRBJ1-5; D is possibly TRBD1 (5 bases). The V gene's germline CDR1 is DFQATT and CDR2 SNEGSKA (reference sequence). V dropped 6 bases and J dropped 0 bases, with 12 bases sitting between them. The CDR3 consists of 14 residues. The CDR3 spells CSAVPGSSNQPQHF. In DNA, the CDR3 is TGCAGTGCCGTACCAGGGTCTAGCAATCAGCCCCAGCATTTT.

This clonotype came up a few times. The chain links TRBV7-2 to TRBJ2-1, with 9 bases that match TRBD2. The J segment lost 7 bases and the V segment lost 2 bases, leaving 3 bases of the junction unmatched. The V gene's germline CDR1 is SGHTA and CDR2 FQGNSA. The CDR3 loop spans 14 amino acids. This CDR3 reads CASSLQREVNEQFF. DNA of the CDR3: TGTGCCAGCAGCTTACAGCGGGAGGTAAATGAGCAGTTCTTC.

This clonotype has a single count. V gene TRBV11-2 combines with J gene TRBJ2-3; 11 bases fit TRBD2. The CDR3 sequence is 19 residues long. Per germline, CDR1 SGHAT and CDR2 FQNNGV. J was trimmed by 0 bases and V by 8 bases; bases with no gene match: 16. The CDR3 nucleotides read TGTGCCAGCGGCCCCCTAGGCCTAGCGGGAGGATTTAGCACAGATACGCAGTATTTT. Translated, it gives CASGPLGLAGGFSTDTQYF.

The CDR3 is CSAPQRNTEAFF. CDR3 nucleotides: TGCAGTGCGCCACAGAGGAACACTGAAGCTTTCTTT. The gene calls are TRBV20-1 and TRBJ1-1; D gene uncertain. V was trimmed by 6 bases and J by 1 base, leaving 9 bases between them. The CDR3 has 12 residues. Per germline, CDR1 DFQATT and CDR2 SNEGSKA (reference sequence).

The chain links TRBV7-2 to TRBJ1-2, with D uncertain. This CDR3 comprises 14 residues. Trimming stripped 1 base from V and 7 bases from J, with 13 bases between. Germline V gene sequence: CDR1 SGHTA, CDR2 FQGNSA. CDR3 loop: CASSLVDGYSGYTF. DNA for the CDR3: TGTGCCAGCAGCTTAGTAGACGGCTACTCTGGCTACACCTTC. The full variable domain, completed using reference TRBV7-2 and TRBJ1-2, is GAGVSQSPSNKVTEKGKDVELRCDPISGHTALYWYRQSLGQGLEFLIYFQGNSAPDKSGLPSDRFSAERTGGSVSTLTIQRTQQEDSAVYLCASSLVDGYSGYTFGSGTRLTVV.

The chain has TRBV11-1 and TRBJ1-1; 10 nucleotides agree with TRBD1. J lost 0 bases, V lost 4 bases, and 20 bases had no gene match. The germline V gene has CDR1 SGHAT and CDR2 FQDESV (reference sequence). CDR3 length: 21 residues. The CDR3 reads CASSSTISRQGAYRVNTEAFF. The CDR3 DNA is TGTGCCAGCAGCTCCACGATCAGCCGACAGGGGGCCTATCGGGTGAACACTGAAGCTTTCTTT.

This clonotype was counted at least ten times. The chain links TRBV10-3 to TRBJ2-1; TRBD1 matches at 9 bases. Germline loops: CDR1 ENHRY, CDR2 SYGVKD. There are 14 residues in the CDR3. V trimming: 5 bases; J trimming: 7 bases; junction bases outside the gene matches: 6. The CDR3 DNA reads TGTGCCATCAGTCCCGGGACAGGGAGAAATGAGCAGTTCTTC. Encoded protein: CAISPGTGRNEQFF.

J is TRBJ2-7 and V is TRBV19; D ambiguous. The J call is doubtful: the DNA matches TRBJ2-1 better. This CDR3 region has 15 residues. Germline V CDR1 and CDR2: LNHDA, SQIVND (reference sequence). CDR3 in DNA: TGTGCCAGTAGTCTAAGCCGGACGGGCTCCTACGAGCAGTTCTTC. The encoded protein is CASSLSRTGSYEQFF.

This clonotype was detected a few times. The CDR3 region is CASTLTPYYEQYF. Written as DNA, the CDR3 is TGTGCCAGCACCCTGACTCCTTACTACGAGCAGTACTTC. V is TRBV11-2 and J is TRBJ2-7; no reliable D call. Trimming took off 7 bases at V and 3 bases at J, with 13 bases between the two ends. Germline loops: CDR1 SGHAT, CDR2 FQNNGV. The CDR3 is 13 residues long.

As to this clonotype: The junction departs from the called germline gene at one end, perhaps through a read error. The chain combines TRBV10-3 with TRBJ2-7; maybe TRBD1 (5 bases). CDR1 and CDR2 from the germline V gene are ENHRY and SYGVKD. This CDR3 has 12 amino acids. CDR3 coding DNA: TGCGCCATCAAAGGGGTCTCCTACGAGCAGTACTTC. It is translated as CAIKGVSYEQYF.

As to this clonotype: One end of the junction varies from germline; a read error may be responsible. This CDR3 reads CASGVAGQGQETQYF. In DNA, the CDR3 is TGTGCCAGCGGCGTAGCGGGACAGGGCCAAGAGACCCAGTACTTC. The V call is TRBV9, the J call TRBJ2-5; a possible D gene is TRBD1 (9 bases). Germline V gives CDR1 SGDLS, CDR2 YYNGEE. This CDR3 has 15 residues.

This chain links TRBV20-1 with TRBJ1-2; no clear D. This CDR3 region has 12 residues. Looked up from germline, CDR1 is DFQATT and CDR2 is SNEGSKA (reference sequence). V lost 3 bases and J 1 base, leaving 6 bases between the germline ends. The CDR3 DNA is TGCAGTGCTAGTTATCTTAACTATGGCTACACCTTC. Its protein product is CSASYLNYGYTF.

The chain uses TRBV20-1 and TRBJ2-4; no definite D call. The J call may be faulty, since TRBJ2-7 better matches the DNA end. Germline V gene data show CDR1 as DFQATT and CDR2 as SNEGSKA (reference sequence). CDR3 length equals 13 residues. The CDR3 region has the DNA TGCAGTGCTGGAAGCGCTCTAAAGGACGAGCAGTACTTC. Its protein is CSAGSALKDEQYF.

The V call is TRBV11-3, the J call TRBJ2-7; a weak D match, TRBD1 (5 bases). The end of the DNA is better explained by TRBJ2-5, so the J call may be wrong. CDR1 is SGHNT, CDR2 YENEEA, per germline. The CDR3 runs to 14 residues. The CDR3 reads CASSPSGSPETQYF. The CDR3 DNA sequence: TGTGCCAGCAGTCCGTCAGGGTCTCCGGAGACCCAGTACTTC.

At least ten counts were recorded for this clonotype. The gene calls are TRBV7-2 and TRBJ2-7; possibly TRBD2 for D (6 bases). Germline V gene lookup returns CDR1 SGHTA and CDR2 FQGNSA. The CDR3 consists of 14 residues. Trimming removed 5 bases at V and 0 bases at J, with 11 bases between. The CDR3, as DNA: TGTGCCAGCAGCATATGGACTACCTCCTACGAGCAGTACTTC. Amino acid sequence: CASSIWTTSYEQYF.

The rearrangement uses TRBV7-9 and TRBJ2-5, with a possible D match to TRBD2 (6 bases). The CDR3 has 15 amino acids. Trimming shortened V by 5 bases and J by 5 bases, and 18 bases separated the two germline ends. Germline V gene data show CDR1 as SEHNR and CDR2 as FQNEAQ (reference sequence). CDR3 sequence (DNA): TGTGCCAGCAGCCAGACTAGTACCGCCAGCGAGACCCAGTACTTC. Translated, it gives CASSQTSTASETQYF.

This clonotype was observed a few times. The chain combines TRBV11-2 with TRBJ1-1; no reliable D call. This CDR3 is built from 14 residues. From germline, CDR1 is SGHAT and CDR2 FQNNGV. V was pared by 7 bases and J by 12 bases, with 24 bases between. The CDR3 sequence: CASTPFQNGLRTFF. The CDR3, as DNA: TGTGCCAGCACCCCGTTCCAAAACGGGTTGAGAACTTTCTTT.

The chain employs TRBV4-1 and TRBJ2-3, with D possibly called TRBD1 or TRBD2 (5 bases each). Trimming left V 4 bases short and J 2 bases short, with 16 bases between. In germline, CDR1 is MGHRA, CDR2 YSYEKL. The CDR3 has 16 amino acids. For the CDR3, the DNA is TGCGCCAGCAGCCGAGATTGGAGAGGGACCACAGATACGCAGTATTTT. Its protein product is CASSRDWRGTTDTQYF.

CDR3 DNA sequence: TGTGCCACCAGCAGCCCCGGGACTAGCAGTAACAATGAGCAGTTCTTC. Translating it yields CATSSPGTSSNNEQFF. The chain is built from TRBV15 and TRBJ2-1; 9 bases map to TRBD2. The CDR3 has 16 amino acids. V was pared by 3 bases and J by 5 bases, with 8 bases of the junction left unmatched. Germline V lookup: CDR1 LNHNV, CDR2 YYDKDF (reference sequence).

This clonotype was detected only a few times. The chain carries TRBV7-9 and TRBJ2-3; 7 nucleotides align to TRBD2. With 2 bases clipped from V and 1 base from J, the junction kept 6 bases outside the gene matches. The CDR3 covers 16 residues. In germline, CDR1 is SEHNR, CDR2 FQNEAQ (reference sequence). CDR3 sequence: CASSLFRGGRTDTQYF. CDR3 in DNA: TGTGCCAGCAGCTTATTCCGCGGGGGTCGCACAGATACGCAGTATTTT.

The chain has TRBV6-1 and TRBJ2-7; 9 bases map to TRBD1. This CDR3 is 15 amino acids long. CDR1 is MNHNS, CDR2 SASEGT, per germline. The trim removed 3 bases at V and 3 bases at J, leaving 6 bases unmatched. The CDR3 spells CASSEAGQGYYEQYF. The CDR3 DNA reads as TGTGCCAGCAGTGAGGCGGGACAGGGTTACTACGAGCAGTACTTC.

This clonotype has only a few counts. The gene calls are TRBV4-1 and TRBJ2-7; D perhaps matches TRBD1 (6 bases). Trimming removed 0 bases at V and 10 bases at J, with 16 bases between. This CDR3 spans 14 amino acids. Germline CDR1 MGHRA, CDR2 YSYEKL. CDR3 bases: TGCGCCAGCAGCCAAGATTTGACAGGTTGGGCCCAGTACTTC. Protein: CASSQDLTGWAQYF.

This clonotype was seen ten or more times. The CDR3 is CAISEIERGEQFF. CDR3 sequence (DNA): TGTGCCATCAGTGAGATCGAGAGAGGCGAGCAGTTCTTC. This chain joins TRBV10-3 and TRBJ2-1; no firm D call. V gave up 2 bases and J gave up 10 bases, with 12 bases separating them. The CDR3 totals 13 residues. Germline CDR1 reads ENHRY; CDR2 reads SYGVKD.

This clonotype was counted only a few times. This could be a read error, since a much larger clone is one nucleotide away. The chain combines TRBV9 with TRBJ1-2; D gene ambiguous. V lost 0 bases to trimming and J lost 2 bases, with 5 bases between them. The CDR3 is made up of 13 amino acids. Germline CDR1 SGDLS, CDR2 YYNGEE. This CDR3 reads CASSVEQNYGYTF. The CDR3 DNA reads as TGTGCCAGCAGCGTAGAACAGAACTATGGCTACACCTTC.

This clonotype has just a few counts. The CDR3 region is CASSSALSGGGTDTQYF. CDR3 sequence (DNA): TGTGCCAGCAGTTCCGCCCTCAGCGGGGGGGGCACAGATACGCAGTATTTT. The rearrangement links TRBV27 to TRBJ2-3; 10 bases fit TRBD2. J was trimmed by 1 base and V by 4 bases; bases with no gene match: 8. Germline V CDR1 and CDR2: MNHEY, SMNVEV (reference sequence). CDR3 length: 17 residues.

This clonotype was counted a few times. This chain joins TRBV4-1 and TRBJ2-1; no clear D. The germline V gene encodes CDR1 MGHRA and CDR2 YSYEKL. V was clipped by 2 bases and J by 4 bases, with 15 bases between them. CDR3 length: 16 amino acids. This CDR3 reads CASSQLGVGPYNEQFF. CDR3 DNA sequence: TGCGCCAGCAGCCAACTCGGCGTCGGGCCATACAATGAGCAGTTCTTC.

CDR3 loop: CASTLTSGRRYEQFF. CDR3 bases: TGTGCCAGCACCTTGACTAGCGGGAGGCGGTACGAGCAGTTCTTC. The genes are TRBV28 and TRBJ2-1; 13 bases fit TRBD2. Germline-derived CDR1 and CDR2 are MDHEN and SYDVKM. The CDR3 has 15 amino acids. Trimming at V came to 7 bases and at J to 10 bases, leaving 10 bases not matched to a gene.

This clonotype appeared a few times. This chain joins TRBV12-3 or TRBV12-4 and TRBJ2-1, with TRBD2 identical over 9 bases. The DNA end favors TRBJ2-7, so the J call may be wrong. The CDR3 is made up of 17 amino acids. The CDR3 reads CASSSNGGTSSYNGQYF. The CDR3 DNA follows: TGTGCCAGCAGTTCGAACGGAGGGACTAGCTCCTACAATGGGCAGTACTTC.